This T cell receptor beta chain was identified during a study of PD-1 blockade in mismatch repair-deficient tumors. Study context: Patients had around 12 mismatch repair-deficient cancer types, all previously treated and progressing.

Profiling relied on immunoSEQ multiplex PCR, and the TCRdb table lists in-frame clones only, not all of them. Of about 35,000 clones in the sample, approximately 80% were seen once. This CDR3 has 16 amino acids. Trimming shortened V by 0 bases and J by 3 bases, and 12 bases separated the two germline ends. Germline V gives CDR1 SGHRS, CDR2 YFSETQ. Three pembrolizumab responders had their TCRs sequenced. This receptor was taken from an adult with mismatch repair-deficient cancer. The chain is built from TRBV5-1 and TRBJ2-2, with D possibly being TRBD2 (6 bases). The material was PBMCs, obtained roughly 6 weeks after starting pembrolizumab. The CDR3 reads CASSLVGSGYTGELFF. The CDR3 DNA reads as TGCGCCAGCAGCTTGGTCGGTAGCGGTTACACCGGGGAGCTGTTTTTT.